These T cell receptor beta chains were read from a single sample in a study of Ad26.COV2.S vaccination and SARS-CoV-2 variants. The protocol was immunoSEQ multiplex PCR, while the TCRdb copy is restricted to in-frame clones and leaves out a portion. The sample holds 300,000 to 400,000 clones, about 90% seen once. The sample was peripheral blood, taken in a trial of Ad26.COV2.S vaccine versus placebo. The receptors derive from a person between 18 and 60 years old who received the Ad26.COV2.S COVID-19 vaccine or a placebo. CDR3s include the opening cysteine and the closing phenylalanine or tryptophan. Each record gives: V gene, D gene, J gene, clone size, CDR3 protein, CDR3 DNA. D genes are given only for firm matches. Size values are once, few and many counts, or a class for expanded clones, and some rows have none.

>TRBV3-1/TRBV3-2|-|TRBJ1-2|few
CASSLQGNYGYTF
TGTGCCAGCAGTTTACAGGGAAACTATGGCTACACCTTC
>TRBV18|-|TRBJ2-2|-
CASSPEWVEGTGELFF
TGTGCCAGCTCACCAGAATGGGTCGAGGGGACCGGGGAGCTGTTTTTT
>TRBV6-1|TRBD1|TRBJ1-2|few
CASSEVGGTGDGYTF
TGTGCCAGCAGTGAAGTTGGCGGGACAGGGGATGGCTACACCTTC
>TRBV11-2|-|TRBJ1-1|-
CASSLEGVRAFF
TGTGCCAGCAGCTTAGAAGGGGTAAGAGCTTTCTTT
>TRBV3-1/TRBV3-2|TRBD1|TRBJ2-1|-
CASSYRLTGDEQFF
TGTGCCAGCAGCTATAGGCTGACAGGGGATGAGCAGTTCTTC
>TRBV7-8|-|TRBJ1-3|-
CASSLVVGGSSGNTIYF
TGTGCCAGCAGCTTAGTAGTCGGGGGGTCCTCTGGAAACACCATATATTTT
>TRBV18|-|TRBJ2-2|once
CASSPPSNTGELFF
TGTGCCAGCTCACCCCCATCGAACACCGGGGAGCTGTTTTTT
>TRBV6-5|-|TRBJ1-1|-
CASSRTTDTEAFF
TGTGCCAGCAGCCGGACGACGGACACTGAAGCTTTCTTT
>TRBV19|-|TRBJ1-5|-
CASSLLQGLGQPQHF
TGTGCCAGTAGCCTCCTTCAGGGGCTGGGACAGCCCCAGCATTTT
>TRBV6-2/TRBV6-3|-|TRBJ1-2|once
CASSYYLSDTSNYGYTF
TGTGCCAGCAGTTATTACCTGTCGGACACCTCTAACTATGGCTACACCTTC
>TRBV6-5|TRBD1|TRBJ1-5|-
CASSGTANRPQHF
TGTGCCAGCTCCGGGACAGCCAATCGGCCCCAGCATTTT
>TRBV9|-|TRBJ2-4|-
CASSARIAKNIQYF
TGTGCCAGCAGCGCCAGGATAGCCAAAAACATTCAGTACTTC
>TRBV5-1|-|TRBJ2-1|-
CASSLNRGPTLSEQFF
TGCGCCAGCAGCTTGAACCGGGGACCGACCTTGAGTGAGCAGTTCTTC
>TRBV6-2/TRBV6-3|TRBD2|TRBJ2-1|once
CASSFGTSGSPNEQFF
TGTGCCAGCAGTTTCGGGACTAGCGGGAGTCCCAATGAGCAGTTCTTC
>TRBV4-1|TRBD2|TRBJ2-3|-
CASSHPGGVTTDTQYF
TGCGCCAGCAGCCATCCGGGAGGAGTAACCACAGATACGCAGTATTTT
>TRBV5-8|-|TRBJ2-1|-
CASSLGVTEQFF
TGTGCCAGCAGCCTCGGAGTGACTGAGCAGTTCTTC
>TRBV19|-|TRBJ1-3|-
CASTLHMELVNTIYF
TGTGCCAGCACCCTCCACATGGAGCTGGTGAACACCATATATTTT
>TRBV7-2|-|TRBJ1-1|-
CASSPYNTEAFF
TGTGCCAGCAGCCCATATAACACTGAAGCTTTCTTT
>TRBV5-4|-|TRBJ1-2|once
CASSLVTAGYTF
TGTGCCAGCAGCTTGGTGACAGCAGGCTACACCTTC
>TRBV4-3|-|TRBJ2-3|-
CASSQDPLPGAEPPLTQYF
TGCGCCAGCAGCCAAGACCCATTACCTGGCGCCGAGCCGCCACTTACGCAGTATTTT
>TRBV7-2|-|TRBJ2-7|-
CASSLTGAYEQYF
TGTGCCAGCAGCCTAACAGGCGCCTACGAGCAGTACTTC
>TRBV7-8|-|TRBJ1-1|-
CASTRVGREGKNEAFF
TGTGCCAGCACCCGAGTTGGGAGGGAGGGAAAGAATGAAGCTTTCTTT
>TRBV18|-|TRBJ2-1|-
CASSPRGNNNEQFF
TGTGCCAGCTCACCCAGGGGCAATAACAATGAGCAGTTCTTC
>TRBV19|TRBD2|TRBJ2-2|-
CASSILGLAPGELFF
TGTGCCAGTAGTATATTGGGACTAGCACCCGGGGAGCTGTTTTTT
>TRBV6-5|-|TRBJ1-2|-
CASSSLRVSYGYTF
TGTGCCAGCAGCTCACTCCGGGTCAGCTATGGCTACACCTTC
>TRBV7-3|-|TRBJ2-2|-
CASSPNTGELFF
TGTGCCAGCAGCCCGAACACCGGGGAGCTGTTTTTT
>TRBV5-1|-|TRBJ1-1|-
CASSPAMGKMNTEAFF
TGCGCCAGCAGCCCGGCCATGGGAAAAATGAACACTGAAGCTTTCTTT
>TRBV27|TRBD1|TRBJ1-4|-
CASPHRGQHNEKLFF
TGTGCCAGCCCCCATAGGGGACAGCATAATGAAAAACTGTTTTTT
>TRBV18|TRBD1|TRBJ1-2|-
CASSPAGQGKRNGYTF
TGTGCCAGCTCACCGGCGGGACAGGGAAAGCGGAATGGCTACACCTTC
>TRBV30|-|TRBJ1-2|-
CAWSDSMGDGYTF
TGTGCCTGGAGTGATTCTATGGGGGATGGCTACACCTTC
>TRBV7-8|-|TRBJ1-5|-
CASSLGGGGQPQHF
TGTGCCAGCAGCTTAGGTGGGGGGGGTCAGCCCCAGCATTTT
>TRBV4-3|TRBD1|TRBJ1-4|-
CASSQDMGQGMQKLFF
TGCGCCAGCAGCCAAGATATGGGACAGGGAATGCAAAAACTGTTTTTT